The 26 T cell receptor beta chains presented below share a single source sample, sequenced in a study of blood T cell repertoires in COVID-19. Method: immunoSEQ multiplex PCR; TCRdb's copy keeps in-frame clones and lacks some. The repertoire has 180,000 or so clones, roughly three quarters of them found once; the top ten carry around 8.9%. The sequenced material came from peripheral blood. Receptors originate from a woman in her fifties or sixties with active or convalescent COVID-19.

This chain's CDR3 is CASRKPTGGNYGYTF. CDR3 DNA: TGTGCCAGCAGGAAACCGACAGGGGGCAACTATGGCTACACCTTC. The chain couples TRBV9 to TRBJ1-2; TRBD1 matches 10 bases. After removal of 5 bases from V and 2 bases from J, the junction contained 6 bases not matched to a gene. The CDR3 is 15 amino acids. Germline CDR1 SGDLS, CDR2 YYNGEE.

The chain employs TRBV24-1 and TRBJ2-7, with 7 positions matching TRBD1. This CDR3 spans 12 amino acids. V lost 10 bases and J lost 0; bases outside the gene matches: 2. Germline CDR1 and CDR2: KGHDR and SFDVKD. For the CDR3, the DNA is TGTGCCACGCAGGGGGACTCCTACGAGCAGTACTTC. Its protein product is CATQGDSYEQYF.

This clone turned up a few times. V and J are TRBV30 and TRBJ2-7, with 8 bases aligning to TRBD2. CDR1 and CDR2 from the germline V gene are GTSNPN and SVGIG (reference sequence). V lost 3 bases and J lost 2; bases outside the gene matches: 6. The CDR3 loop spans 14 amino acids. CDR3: CAWSPGLGAYEQYF. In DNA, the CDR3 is TGTGCCTGGAGCCCGGGACTAGGGGCCTACGAGCAGTACTTC.

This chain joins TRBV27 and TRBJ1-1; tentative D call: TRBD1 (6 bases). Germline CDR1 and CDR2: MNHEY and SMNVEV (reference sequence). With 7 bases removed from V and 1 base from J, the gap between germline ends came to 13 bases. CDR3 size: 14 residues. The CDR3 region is CASTFRGGNTEAFF. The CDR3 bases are TGTGCCAGCACCTTCCGAGGGGGGAACACTGAAGCTTTCTTT.

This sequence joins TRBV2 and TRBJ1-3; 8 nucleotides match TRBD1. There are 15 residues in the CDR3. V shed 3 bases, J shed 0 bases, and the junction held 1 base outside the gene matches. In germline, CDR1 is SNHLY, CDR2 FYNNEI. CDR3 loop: CASSEGQASGNTIYF. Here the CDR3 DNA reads TGTGCCAGCAGTGAGGGACAGGCCTCTGGAAACACCATATATTTT.

This CDR3 is CASSSAPGQGAINYGYTF. The CDR3 nucleotides are TGTGCCAGCAGTTCGGCTCCGGGACAGGGTGCTATAAACTATGGCTACACCTTC. The chain links TRBV27 to TRBJ1-2, with TRBD1 matching 9 bases. CDR3 length equals 18 residues. V shed 4 bases and J 2 bases; nucleotides not matched to a gene: 14. CDR1 and CDR2 (germline): MNHEY, SMNVEV (reference sequence).

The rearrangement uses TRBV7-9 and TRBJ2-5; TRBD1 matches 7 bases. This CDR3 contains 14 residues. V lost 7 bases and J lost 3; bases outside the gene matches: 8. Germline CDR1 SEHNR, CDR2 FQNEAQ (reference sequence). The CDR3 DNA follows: TGTGCCAGCACCGTATTTACAGGGGAAGAGACCCAGTACTTC. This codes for CASTVFTGEETQYF.

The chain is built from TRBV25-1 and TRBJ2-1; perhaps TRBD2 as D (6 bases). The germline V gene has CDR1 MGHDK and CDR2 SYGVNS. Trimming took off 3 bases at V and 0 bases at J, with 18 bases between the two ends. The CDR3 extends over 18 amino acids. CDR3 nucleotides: TGTGCCAGCAGTGATGAAACCAGACTAGGGATCTCCTACAATGAGCAGTTCTTC. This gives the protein CASSDETRLGISYNEQFF.

The DNA for the CDR3 is TGCAGCGTTGAGTCGACAGTTAACACTGAAGCTTTCTTT. It encodes CSVESTVNTEAFF. V and J are TRBV29-1 and TRBJ1-1, with a weak D call TRBD1 (5 bases). Between the trimmed V and J ends, which lost 3 bases and 2 bases, there was a span of 10 bases. This CDR3 is built from 13 residues. Germline V lookup: CDR1 SQVTM, CDR2 ANQGSEA.

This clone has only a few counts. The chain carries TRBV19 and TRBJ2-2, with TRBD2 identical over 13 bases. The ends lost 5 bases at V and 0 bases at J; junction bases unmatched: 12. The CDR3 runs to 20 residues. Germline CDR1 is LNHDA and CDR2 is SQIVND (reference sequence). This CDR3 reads CASSVKLAGGLSANTGELFF. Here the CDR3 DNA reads TGTGCCAGTAGTGTTAAACTAGCGGGAGGGCTCTCGGCGAACACCGGGGAGCTGTTTTTT.

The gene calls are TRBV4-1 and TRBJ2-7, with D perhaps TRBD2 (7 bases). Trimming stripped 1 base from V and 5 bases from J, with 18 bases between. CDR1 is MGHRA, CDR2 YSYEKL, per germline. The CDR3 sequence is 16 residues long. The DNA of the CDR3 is TGCGCCAGCAGCCAAGGATTTGGGGGCGGGAGACACGAGCAGTACTTC. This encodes CASSQGFGGGRHEQYF.

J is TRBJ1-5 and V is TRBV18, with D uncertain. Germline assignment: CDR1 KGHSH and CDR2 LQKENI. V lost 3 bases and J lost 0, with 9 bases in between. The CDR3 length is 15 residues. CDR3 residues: CASSPARDSNQPQHF. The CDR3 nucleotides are TGTGCCAGCTCACCCGCACGGGATAGCAATCAGCCCCAGCATTTT.

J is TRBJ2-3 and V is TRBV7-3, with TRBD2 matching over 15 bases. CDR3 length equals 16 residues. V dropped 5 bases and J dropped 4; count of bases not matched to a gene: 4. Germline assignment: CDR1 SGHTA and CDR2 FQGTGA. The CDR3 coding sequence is TGTGCCAGCAGCCCAGGGACTAGCGGGGGGTCAGATACGCAGTATTTT. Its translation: CASSPGTSGGSDTQYF.

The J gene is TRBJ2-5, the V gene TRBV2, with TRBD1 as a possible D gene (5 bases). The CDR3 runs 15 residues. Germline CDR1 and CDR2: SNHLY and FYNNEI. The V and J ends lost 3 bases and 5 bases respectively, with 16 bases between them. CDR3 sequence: CASSEQGTKSETQYF. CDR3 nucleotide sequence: TGTGCCAGCAGTGAGCAGGGTACGAAATCGGAGACCCAGTACTTC.

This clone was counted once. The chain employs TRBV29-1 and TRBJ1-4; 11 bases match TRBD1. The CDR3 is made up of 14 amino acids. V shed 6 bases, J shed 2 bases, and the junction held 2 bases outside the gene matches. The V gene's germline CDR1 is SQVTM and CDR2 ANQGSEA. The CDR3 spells CSVGQGATNEKLFF. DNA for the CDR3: TGCAGCGTCGGACAGGGGGCTACTAATGAAAAACTGTTTTTT.

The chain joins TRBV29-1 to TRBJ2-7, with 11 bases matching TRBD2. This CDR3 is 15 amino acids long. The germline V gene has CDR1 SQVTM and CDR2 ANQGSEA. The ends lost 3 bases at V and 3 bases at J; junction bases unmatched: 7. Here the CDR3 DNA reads TGCAGCGTTGACTTTGATGGGACTAGCGGCTACGAGCAGTACTTC. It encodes CSVDFDGTSGYEQYF.

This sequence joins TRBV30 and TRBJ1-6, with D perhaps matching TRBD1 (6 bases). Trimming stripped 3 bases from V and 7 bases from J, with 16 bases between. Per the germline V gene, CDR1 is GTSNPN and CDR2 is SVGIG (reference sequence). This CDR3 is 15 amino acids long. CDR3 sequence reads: CAWRAQTGFNSPLHF. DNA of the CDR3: TGTGCCTGGAGGGCCCAGACAGGCTTCAATTCACCCCTCCACTTT.

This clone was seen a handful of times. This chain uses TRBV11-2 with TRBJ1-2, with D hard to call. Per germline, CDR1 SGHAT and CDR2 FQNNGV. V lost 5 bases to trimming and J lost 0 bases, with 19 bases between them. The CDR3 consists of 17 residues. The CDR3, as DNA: TGTGCCAGCAGCCCAGGACGGAGGGATAACCCTAACTATGGCTACACCTTC. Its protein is CASSPGRRDNPNYGYTF. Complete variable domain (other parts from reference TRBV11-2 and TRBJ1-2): EAGVAQSPRYKIIEKRQSVAFWCNPISGHATLYWYQQILGQGPKLLIQFQNNGVVDDSQLPKDRFSAERLKGVDSTLKIQPAKLEDSAVYLCASSPGRRDNPNYGYTFGSGTRLTVV.

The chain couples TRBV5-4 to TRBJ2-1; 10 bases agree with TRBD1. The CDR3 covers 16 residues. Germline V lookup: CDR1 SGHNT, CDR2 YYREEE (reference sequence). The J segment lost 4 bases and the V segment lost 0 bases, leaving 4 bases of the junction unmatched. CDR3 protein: CASSLAGQGVYNEQFF. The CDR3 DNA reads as TGTGCCAGCAGCTTGGCCGGACAGGGGGTGTACAATGAGCAGTTCTTC.

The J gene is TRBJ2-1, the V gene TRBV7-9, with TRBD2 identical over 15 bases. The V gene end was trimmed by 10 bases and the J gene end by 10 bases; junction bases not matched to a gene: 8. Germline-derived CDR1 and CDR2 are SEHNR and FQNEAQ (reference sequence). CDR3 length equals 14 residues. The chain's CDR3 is CATLPGTSGGEQFF. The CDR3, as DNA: TGTGCCACTCTTCCCGGGACTAGCGGGGGGGAGCAGTTCTTC. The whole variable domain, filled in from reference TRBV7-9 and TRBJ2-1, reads DTGVSQNPRHKITKRGQNVTFRCDPISEHNRLYWYRQTLGQGPEFLTYFQNEAQLEKSRLLSDRFSAERPKGSFSTLEIQRTEQGDSAMYLCATLPGTSGGEQFFGPGTRLTVL.

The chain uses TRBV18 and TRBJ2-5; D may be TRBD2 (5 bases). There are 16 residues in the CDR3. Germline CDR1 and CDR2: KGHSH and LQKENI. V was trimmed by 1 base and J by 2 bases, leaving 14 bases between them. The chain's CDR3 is CASSPRSAGPQETQYF. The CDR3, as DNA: TGTGCCAGCTCACCACGGTCTGCGGGTCCTCAAGAGACCCAGTACTTC.

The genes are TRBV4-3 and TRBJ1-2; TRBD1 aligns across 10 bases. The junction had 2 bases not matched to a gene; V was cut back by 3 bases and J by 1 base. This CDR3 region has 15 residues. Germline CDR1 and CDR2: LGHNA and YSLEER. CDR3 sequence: CASSQGQGINYGYTF. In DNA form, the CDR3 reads TGCGCCAGCAGCCAGGGACAGGGGATTAACTATGGCTACACCTTC.

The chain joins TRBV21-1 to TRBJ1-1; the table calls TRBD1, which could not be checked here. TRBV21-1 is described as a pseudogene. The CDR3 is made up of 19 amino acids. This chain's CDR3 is CASSKRKRTGNNLNTEAFF. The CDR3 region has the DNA TGTGCCAGCAGCAAACGAAAACGGACAGGGAATAATCTGAACACTGAAGCTTTCTTT.

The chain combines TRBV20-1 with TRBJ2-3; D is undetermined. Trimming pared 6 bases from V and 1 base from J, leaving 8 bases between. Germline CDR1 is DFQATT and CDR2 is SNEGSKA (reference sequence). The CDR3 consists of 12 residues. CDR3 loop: CSASRGTDTQYF. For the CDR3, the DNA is TGCAGTGCCAGTCGGGGCACAGATACGCAGTATTTT.

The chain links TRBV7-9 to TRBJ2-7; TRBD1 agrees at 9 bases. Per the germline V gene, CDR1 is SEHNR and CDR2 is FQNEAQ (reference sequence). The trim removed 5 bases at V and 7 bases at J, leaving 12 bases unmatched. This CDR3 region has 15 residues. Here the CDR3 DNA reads TGTGCCAGCAGCAAACCGGGACAGGGTTTACGAGAGCAGTACTTC. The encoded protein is CASSKPGQGLREQYF.

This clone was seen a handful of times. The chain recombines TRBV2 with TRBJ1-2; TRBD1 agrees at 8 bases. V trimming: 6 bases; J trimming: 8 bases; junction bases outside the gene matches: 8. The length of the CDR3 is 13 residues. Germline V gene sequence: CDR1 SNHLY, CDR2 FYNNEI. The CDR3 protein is CASRDRVTIGYTF. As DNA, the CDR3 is TGTGCCAGCAGGGACAGGGTCACTATAGGCTACACCTTC.